The clone carrying this T cell receptor (beta chain) was seen just once. This sample was included in a study of blood T cells in healthy people across ages. For the study at large: Template switching retrieved approximately one barcoded beta molecule for each two T cells.

The use of a sample-barcoded 5' primer and a J-beta primer mix characterized a second PCR of about 7 to 12 cycles. TCRdb redid the calling of the 5' RACE reads with MiXCR, one entry per CDR3 protein. The sample has about 1.5 million distinct CDR3 sequences; approximately 40% are singletons. The V end was cut by 6 bases, the J end by 5 bases, with 16 bases between. This CDR3 is built from 14 residues. This receptor was obtained from a woman aged 18-29 years in good health. The chain recombines TRBV12-3 or TRBV12-4 with TRBJ1-2; maybe TRBD1 (5 bases). The sample consisted of blood. CDR3 loop: CASSRADGGYGYTF. The DNA of the CDR3 is TGTGCCAGCAGCCGAGCGGACGGGGGGTATGGCTACACCTTC.